Each of the 9 T cell receptor beta chains below was sequenced from the same sample in a study of blood T cell repertoires in COVID-19. Sequencing was performed with immunoSEQ multiplex PCR; in TCRdb, only in-frame clones are kept and a portion is missing. Among some 150,000 clones listed, around nine tenths were seen once. The sample comprised peripheral blood. The receptors stem from a man between 18 and 29 years old with active or convalescent COVID-19.

The V call is TRBV24-1, the J call TRBJ2-1; the match to TRBD2 covers 8 bases. The V and J ends lost 0 bases and 4 bases, in that order; junction bases with no gene match: 16. Germline V lookup: CDR1 KGHDR, CDR2 SFDVKD. The length of the CDR3 is 20 residues. In DNA form, the CDR3 reads TGTGCCACCAGTGATTTGAAGGTTAGGGCTAGCGGGTCGAGTTACAATGAGCAGTTCTTC. Translated, it gives CATSDLKVRASGSSYNEQFF.

This clone came up once. V usage is TRBV29-1 and J usage is TRBJ1-2; 9 nucleotides line up with TRBD1. With 6 bases clipped from V and 5 bases from J, the junction kept 10 bases outside the gene matches. There are 14 residues in the CDR3. Germline V gene data show CDR1 as SQVTM and CDR2 as ANQGSEA. In DNA, the CDR3 is TGCAGCGTAAAAACAGGGGGCGACCCGTATGGCTACACCTTC. This sequence encodes CSVKTGGDPYGYTF.

V is TRBV7-2 and J is TRBJ2-7; perhaps TRBD2 as D (5 bases). The V gene lost 6 bases and the J gene lost 0 bases, with 12 bases spanning the gap. CDR1 SGHTA and CDR2 FQGNSA come from the germline V gene. This CDR3 contains 14 residues. CDR3 region: CASRFRSGSYEQYF. As DNA, the CDR3 is TGTGCCAGCAGATTCAGGAGCGGCTCCTACGAGCAGTACTTC.

The chain couples TRBV2 to TRBJ1-2; D perhaps matches TRBD1 (5 bases). The germline CDR1 and CDR2 sequences are SNHLY and FYNNEI. V lost 4 bases and J 6 bases, leaving 9 bases between the germline ends. The CDR3 contains 12 residues. The CDR3 loop reads CASSVSRDGYTF. The CDR3 region has the DNA TGTGCCAGCAGTGTTTCCAGGGATGGCTACACCTTC. The whole variable domain, remainder taken from reference TRBV2 and TRBJ1-2, is EPEVTQTPSHQVTQMGQEVILRCVPISNHLYFYWYRQILGQKVEFLVSFYNNEISEKSEIFDDQFSVERPDGSNFTLKIRSTKLEDSAMYFCASSVSRDGYTFGSGTRLTVV.

V is TRBV30 and J is TRBJ1-4, with D hard to call. V gave up 4 bases and J gave up 5 bases, with 11 bases separating them. CDR3 size: 13 residues. Germline V CDR1 and CDR2: GTSNPN, SVGIG (reference sequence). The CDR3 region is CAWNSQPNEKLFF. The CDR3 DNA is TGTGCCTGGAATAGTCAACCAAATGAAAAACTGTTTTTT.

The chain uses TRBV23-1 and TRBJ1-5, with D uncertain. TRBV23-1 is reported as an ORF; its role is uncertain. The length of the CDR3 is 15 residues. Deletions cut 4 bases from V and 7 bases from J, with 17 bases between. CDR3 coding DNA: TGCGCCAGCAGTCTAAGTCCCAGATTGAGGCAGCCCCAGCATTTT. It codes for CASSLSPRLRQPQHF.

The chain carries TRBV28 and TRBJ1-5; 8 bases fit TRBD1. The CDR3 length is 17 residues. Germline V gives CDR1 MDHEN, CDR2 SYDVKM. With V trimmed by 3 bases and J by 0 bases, 7 bases remained unmatched. The CDR3 nucleotides are TGTGCCAGCAGTTTTGGACAGGGTCTATATAGCAATCAGCCCCAGCATTTT. Translated, it gives CASSFGQGLYSNQPQHF.

This chain links TRBV28 with TRBJ2-3; 8 positions match TRBD2. Germline V gene sequence: CDR1 MDHEN, CDR2 SYDVKM. The V gene end was trimmed by 2 bases and the J gene end by 3 bases; junction bases not matched to a gene: 13. The CDR3 runs to 18 residues. Here the CDR3 reads CASSLIPESGGTTDTQYF. The CDR3 DNA follows: TGTGCCAGCAGTTTAATCCCGGAGAGCGGGGGAACAACAGATACGCAGTATTTT.

The genes are TRBV30 and TRBJ2-3; 14 bases are shared with TRBD2. The CDR3 is made up of 18 amino acids. Germline CDR1 GTSNPN, CDR2 SVGIG (reference sequence). The trim removed 2 bases at V and 7 bases at J, leaving 14 bases unmatched. CDR3 region: CAWSLVWGLAGVQNTQYF. CDR3 nucleotide sequence: TGTGCCTGGAGTTTAGTTTGGGGACTAGCGGGAGTTCAAAATACGCAGTATTTT. Based on the CDR3 plus reference TRBV30 and TRBJ2-3, the full variable domain is SQTIHQWPATLVQPVGSPLSLECTVEGTSNPNLYWYRQAAGRGLQLLFYSVGIGQISSEVPQNLSASRPQDRQFILSSKKLLLSDSGFYLCAWSLVWGLAGVQNTQYFGPGTRLTVL.